The rows below give T cell receptor beta chains drawn from one sample of a study of blood T cell repertoires in COVID-19. The method was immunoSEQ multiplex PCR; TCRdb's version includes in-frame clones alone and lacks a portion of them. The table records 200,000 to 250,000 clones, roughly 84% of them present only once. Specimen: PBMCs or T cells enriched from blood (not recorded which). These receptors were obtained from a man in his thirties or forties in a cohort exposed to, infected with or recovered from COVID-19 (not recorded which). CDR3s include the opening cysteine and the closing phenylalanine or tryptophan. The order of the fields is J gene, CDR3 length, V gene, D gene, CDR3 DNA, CDR3 protein. The D gene is left open where the match is weak.

TRBJ2-3 | 11 | TRBV20-1 | NA | TGCAGTGCTTGGTCTATAGATACGCAGTATTTT | CSAWSIDTQYF
TRBJ2-7 | 13 | TRBV7-2 | NA | TGTGCCAGCAGCTTACCGGGACTCGCCGAGCAGTACTTC | CASSLPGLAEQYF
TRBJ2-7 | 13 | TRBV6-5 | NA | TGTGCCAGCACGGGGCAGGGGACCTACGAGCAGTACTTC | CASTGQGTYEQYF
TRBJ2-7 | 15 | TRBV21-1 | NA | TGTGCCAGCAGTGCCTTCAGGGGTTCTGCAGACGAGCAGTACTTC | CASSAFRGSADEQYF
TRBJ2-2 | 14 | TRBV7-6 | NA | TGTGCCAGCAGCCCCAGGCCGTTTGCCGGGGAGCTGTTTTTT | CASSPRPFAGELFF
TRBJ1-1 | 16 | TRBV7-8 | NA | TGTGCCAGCAGCTTATTAATGGGACAATTGAACACTGAAGCTTTCTTT | CASSLLMGQLNTEAFF
TRBJ1-2 | 15 | TRBV19 | NA | TGTGCCAGTAGTATGGGGACACAGGCTAACTATGGCTACACCTTC | CASSMGTQANYGYTF
TRBJ2-2 | 15 | TRBV7-2 | NA | TGTGCCAGCAGCTTAGTACAGCAGAACACCGGGGAGCTGTTTTTT | CASSLVQQNTGELFF
TRBJ2-5 | 16 | TRBV3-1/TRBV3-2 | NA | TGTGCCAGCAGCCAGGAAGGAGTTAGACCCCAAGAGACCCAGTACTTC | CASSQEGVRPQETQYF
TRBJ1-1 | 13 | TRBV12-3/TRBV12-4 | TRBD1 | TGTGCCAGCAGCACGACAGGGCACACTGAAGCTTTCTTT | CASSTTGHTEAFF
TRBJ1-1 | 11 | TRBV28 | NA | TGTGCCAGCACCACAGGTGACCGAGCTTTCTTT | CASTTGDRAFF
TRBJ2-7 | 12 | TRBV5-5 | NA | TGTGCCAGCAGCTGGAGGGTCTACGAGCAGTACTTC | CASSWRVYEQYF